This entry lists 26 T cell receptor beta chains sequenced from one sample in a study of T cell repertoires in cytomegalovirus infection. Antigen specificity for these receptors is unknown. From the reads, TCRdb called clonotypes with MiXCR, one entry per CDR3 protein. The repertoire includes about 830,000 distinct CDR3 sequences, approximately 29% of them detected once, and under 15% sits in the top ten. The source was cultured CD8+ T cells from PBMCs, collected from culture after CMV antigen stimulation. The receptors stem from a human donor in good health (CMV status not recorded). Some clones in this sample may be carry-over from other donors' samples.

This chain joins TRBV6-2 or TRBV6-3 and TRBJ1-5, with TRBD1 matching over 11 bases. CDR3 length equals 17 residues. In germline, CDR1 is MNHEY, CDR2 SVGEGT. V shed 2 bases, J shed 4 bases, and the junction held 7 bases outside the gene matches. CDR3 coding DNA: TGTGCCAGCAGTTACCTGGGACAGGGGGATGGGAATCAGCCCCAGCATTTT. Translating it yields CASSYLGQGDGNQPQHF.

This chain links TRBV6-4 with TRBJ1-5, with TRBD1 matching over 9 bases. From germline, CDR1 is MRHNA and CDR2 SNTAGT. The trim removed 2 bases at V and 4 bases at J, leaving 6 bases unmatched. There are 16 residues in the CDR3. As DNA, the CDR3 is TGTGCCAGCAGTGACCGGACAGGGGCTAATAATCAGCCCCAGCATTTT. This gives the protein CASSDRTGANNQPQHF.

The chain is built from TRBV2 and TRBJ2-1; weak D call: TRBD1 (6 bases). Trimming removed 9 bases from V and 7 bases from J, with 31 bases in between. The CDR3 covers 18 residues. CDR1 is SNHLY and CDR2 is FYNNEI in the germline V gene. The DNA for the CDR3 is TGTGCCAGTCTAGAGACAGGCGCCGGGTCCCACGGAGAGAATGAGCAGTTCTTC. Encoded protein: CASLETGAGSHGENEQFF. Using reference TRBV2 and TRBJ2-1 for the parts outside the CDR3, the full variable domain is EPEVTQTPSHQVTQMGQEVILRCVPISNHLYFYWYRQILGQKVEFLVSFYNNEISEKSEIFDDQFSVERPDGSNFTLKIRSTKLEDSAMYFCASLETGAGSHGENEQFFGPGTRLTVL.

The V gene is TRBV11-3, the J gene TRBJ1-1; D is uncertain. The CDR3 runs 13 residues. From germline, CDR1 is SGHNT and CDR2 YENEEA. Trimming took off 6 bases at V and 8 bases at J, with 16 bases between the two ends. The CDR3 DNA reads as TGTGCCAGCAGTTCTGGACCTACTTCGGAAGCTTTCTTT. This codes for CASSSGPTSEAFF.

V usage is TRBV7-9 and J usage is TRBJ2-5; D call uncertain. The V end lost 7 bases, the J end lost 2 bases, and 17 bases lay between the germline ends. CDR1 is SEHNR, CDR2 FQNEAQ, per germline (reference sequence). CDR3 size: 15 residues. Here the CDR3 reads CASTGGLRNQETQYF. The DNA of the CDR3 is TGTGCCAGCACTGGTGGGCTGCGGAATCAAGAGACCCAGTACTTC. Looking up the rest from reference TRBV7-9 and TRBJ2-5 gives the full variable domain: DTGVSQNPRHKITKRGQNVTFRCDPISEHNRLYWYRQTLGQGPEFLTYFQNEAQLEKSRLLSDRFSAERPKGSFSTLEIQRTEQGDSAMYLCASTGGLRNQETQYFGPGTRLLVL.

This CDR3 reads CASSLYGTGRPEQYV. In DNA form, the CDR3 reads TGTGCCAGCAGCTTGTATGGGACAGGGAGGCCCGAGCAGTACGTC. V is TRBV5-4 and J is TRBJ2-7, with TRBD1 matching over 9 bases. The germline gives CDR1 SGHNT, CDR2 YYREEE (reference sequence). V trimming: 1 base; J trimming: 6 bases; junction bases outside the gene matches: 8. The CDR3 loop spans 15 amino acids.

In this sample, this clonotype turned up many times. This chain connects TRBV4-3 to TRBJ2-5, with D perhaps TRBD2 (5 bases). V lost 1 base to trimming and J lost 5 bases, with 14 bases between them. The CDR3 runs to 15 residues. Per germline, CDR1 LGHNA and CDR2 YSLEER. The CDR3 protein is CASSQGEPEWETQYF. In DNA, the CDR3 is TGCGCCAGCAGCCAAGGGGAGCCCGAATGGGAGACCCAGTACTTC.

This clonotype was recorded a few times. The chain employs TRBV7-9 and TRBJ2-1; perhaps TRBD2 as D (6 bases). The ends were cut back, 4 bases at V and 0 bases at J, with 13 bases in the middle. This CDR3 spans 16 amino acids. CDR1 SEHNR and CDR2 FQNEAQ come from the germline V gene (reference sequence). As DNA, the CDR3 is TGTGCCAGCAGCTCTACGGGGGAAAGCTCCTACAATGAGCAGTTCTTC. This gives the protein CASSSTGESSYNEQFF.

In the case of this clonotype: The conserved phenylalanine or tryptophan normally closing the CDR3 is absent here, so this likely arose from a read error. The chain recombines TRBV7-8 with TRBJ1-5, with D hard to call. The V end lost 1 base, the J end lost 0 bases, and 10 bases lay between the germline ends. Germline CDR1 and CDR2: SGHVS and FQNEAQ. The CDR3 has 16 residues. The CDR3 sequence is CASSLGVGYSNQPQHS. Here the CDR3 DNA reads TGTGCCAGCAGCTTAGGAGTAGGCTATAGCAATCAGCCCCAGCATTCT.

V gene TRBV6-1 combines with J gene TRBJ1-1; TRBD1 is a possible D gene (5 bases). The CDR3 is made up of 14 amino acids. Germline V gene data show CDR1 as MNHNS and CDR2 as SASEGT. V lost 3 bases, J lost 3 bases, and 11 bases lay in between. CDR3: CASSDARGYTEAFF. In DNA, the CDR3 is TGTGCCAGCAGTGATGCCCGGGGGTACACTGAAGCTTTCTTT.

This chain connects TRBV5-1 to TRBJ2-5; the match to TRBD2 covers 8 bases. The CDR3 runs to 15 residues. V lost 4 bases to trimming and J lost 2 bases; unmatched junction nucleotides: 7. CDR1 is SGHRS and CDR2 is YFSETQ in the germline V gene. CDR3 sequence reads: CASSAGGGTQETQYF. CDR3 bases: TGCGCCAGCAGCGCCGGGGGGGGGACTCAAGAGACCCAGTACTTC. The variable domain in full, completed from reference TRBV5-1 and TRBJ2-5, reads KAGVTQTPRYLIKTRGQQVTLSCSPISGHRSVSWYQQTPGQGLQFLFEYFSETQRNKGNFPGRFSGRQFSNSRSEMNVSTLELGDSALYLCASSAGGGTQETQYFGPGTRLLVL.

V usage is TRBV4-2 and J usage is TRBJ2-2; 8 nucleotides agree with TRBD2. V gave up 2 bases and J gave up 6 bases; unmatched junction bases: 5. Germline CDR1 and CDR2: LGHNA and YNFKEQ. The CDR3 extends over 15 amino acids. The chain's CDR3 is CASSQYRGGPGELFF. In nucleotides, the CDR3 is TGTGCCAGCAGCCAATACCGGGGGGGGCCCGGGGAGCTGTTTTTT.

This chain uses TRBV20-1 with TRBJ2-3; D may be TRBD2 (6 bases). V lost 8 bases and J lost 2, with 17 bases in between. The CDR3 totals 14 residues. Germline values: CDR1 DFQATT, CDR2 SNEGSKA (reference sequence). The CDR3 DNA reads as TGCAGTACCCCTCTGGCGGGGTTCACAGATACGCAGTATTTT. This gives the protein CSTPLAGFTDTQYF.

The rearrangement links TRBV12-3 or TRBV12-4 to TRBJ1-1, with unresolved D. This CDR3 has 13 residues. V was cut by 5 bases and J by 8 bases, with 15 bases left in between. CDR3 DNA: TGTGCCAGCAGTGTATACCGTACTTCCGAAGCTTTCTTT. Residues: CASSVYRTSEAFF.

This clonotype was observed a few times. The V call is TRBV12-3 or TRBV12-4, the J call TRBJ2-5; D not resolved. The CDR3 consists of 12 residues. Trimming left V 5 bases short and J 4 bases short, with 8 bases between. The CDR3 region is CASSPFRETQYF. CDR3 sequence (DNA): TGTGCCAGCAGTCCCTTCAGAGAGACCCAGTACTTC.

This clonotype was observed at least ten times. V gene TRBV7-6 combines with J gene TRBJ1-1, with a possible D match to TRBD1 (5 bases). This CDR3 region has 15 residues. Trimming stripped 0 bases from V and 5 bases from J, with 13 bases between. CDR1 is SGHVS, CDR2 FNYEAQ, per germline. The CDR3 sequence: CASSLAQAGVTEAFF. Here the CDR3 DNA reads TGTGCCAGCAGCTTAGCGCAGGCGGGGGTGACTGAAGCTTTCTTT.

This sequence joins TRBV15 and TRBJ1-2; 7 bases match TRBD1. J lost 5 bases, V lost 0 bases, and 3 bases had no gene match. Germline assignment: CDR1 LNHNV and CDR2 YYDKDF (reference sequence). This CDR3 spans 14 amino acids. CDR3 protein: CATSREQGKYGYTF. CDR3 bases: TGTGCCACCAGCAGAGAACAGGGGAAATATGGCTACACCTTC.

In this sample, this clonotype turned up many times. The chain links TRBV7-9 to TRBJ2-1; 9 nucleotides match TRBD1. CDR3 length: 16 amino acids. Germline V gene lookup returns CDR1 SEHNR and CDR2 FQNEAQ (reference sequence). After removal of 5 bases from V and 3 bases from J, the junction contained 8 bases not matched to a gene. Here the CDR3 DNA reads TGTGCCAGCAGCATTCCCGGACAGGGGATCTACAATGAGCAGTTCTTC. Protein product: CASSIPGQGIYNEQFF.

Remarks on this clonotype: One end of the junction fails to match germline, which may point to a read error. The chain is built from TRBV12-3 or TRBV12-4 and TRBJ1-1, with D possibly being TRBD1 (6 bases). CDR3 length: 18 amino acids. The CDR3 reads CATSFRLEQGRVNTEAFF. CDR3 nucleotides: TGTGCCACCAGTTTTAGGTTAGAACAGGGACGAGTGAACACTGAAGCTTTCTTT.

The chain recombines TRBV10-3 with TRBJ2-7; the match to TRBD2 covers 10 bases. Looked up from germline, CDR1 is ENHRY and CDR2 is SYGVKD. The CDR3 is made up of 16 amino acids. J gave up 4 bases and V 6 bases, and 12 bases lay outside the gene matches. CDR3 nucleotide sequence: TGTGCCATCAGCCGAGAGAGGAGCGGGGGGGCGTACGAGCAGTACTTC. Translated: CAISRERSGGAYEQYF.

V gene TRBV25-1 combines with J gene TRBJ2-3; D is unclear. V was clipped by 0 bases and J by 0 bases, with 13 bases between them. Per the germline V gene, CDR1 is MGHDK and CDR2 is SYGVNS. CDR3 size: 17 residues. The CDR3 sequence: CASSEYILSRSTDTQYF. DNA of the CDR3: TGTGCCAGCAGTGAATATATTCTTTCCAGGAGCACAGATACGCAGTATTTT.

This clonotype has only one observation. V usage is TRBV6-5 and J usage is TRBJ1-6; D possibly corresponds to TRBD1 (5 bases). Germline loops: CDR1 MNHEY, CDR2 SVGAGI. The ends were cut back, 4 bases at V and 4 bases at J, with 11 bases in the middle. The CDR3 is 15 amino acids. The CDR3 nucleotides are TGTGCCAGCAGTTCCACCAGGGATTATAATTCACCCCTCCACTTT. Translation: CASSSTRDYNSPLHF.

This clonotype was detected once. The V call is TRBV19, the J call TRBJ1-1, with 7 bases that match TRBD1. The V segment lost 3 bases and the J segment 1 base; nucleotides outside the gene matches: 5. CDR1 is LNHDA and CDR2 is SQIVND in the germline V gene (reference sequence). CDR3 length: 15 residues. CDR3 residues: CASSIPGTENTEAFF. CDR3 coding DNA: TGTGCCAGTAGTATCCCCGGGACAGAGAACACTGAAGCTTTCTTT. Full variable domain (remainder filled in from reference TRBV19 and TRBJ1-1): DGGITQSPKYLFRKEGQNVTLSCEQNLNHDAMYWYRQDPGQGLRLIYYSQIVNDFQKGDIAEGYSVSREKKESFPLTVTSAQKNPTAFYLCASSIPGTENTEAFFGQGTRLTVV.

The chain has TRBV5-6 and TRBJ2-7, with unresolved D. The CDR3 consists of 14 residues. Germline V lookup: CDR1 SGHDT, CDR2 YYEEEE. V lost 4 bases and J 5 bases, leaving 16 bases between the germline ends. CDR3 DNA sequence: TGTGCCAGCAGCCCTTGGGCGATCCCTGACGAGCAGTACTTC. Encoded protein: CASSPWAIPDEQYF.

CDR3 sequence reads: CASSVNQGTGNTIYF. CDR3 nucleotides: TGTGCCAGCAGTGTAAATCAGGGTACCGGAAACACCATATATTTT. The genes are TRBV27 and TRBJ1-3; perhaps TRBD1 as D (5 bases). The V gene's germline CDR1 is MNHEY and CDR2 SMNVEV (reference sequence). The length of the CDR3 is 15 residues. V was pared by 5 bases and J by 4 bases, with 15 bases between.

This rearrangement joins TRBV6-5 to TRBJ1-2, with TRBD1 identical over 8 bases. With V trimmed by 3 bases and J by 6 bases, 6 bases remained unmatched. CDR3 size: 14 residues. CDR1 MNHEY and CDR2 SVGAGI come from the germline V gene. The CDR3 bases are TGTGCCAGCAGTTATCCAGGGGGCTCGGATGGCTACACCTTC. Protein product: CASSYPGGSDGYTF.